The T cell receptor beta chain described here comes from a study of CD8 T cells in ankylosing spondylitis. There are many counts of this clonotype. TCRdb reprocessed the 5' RACE reads with MiXCR, giving one entry per CDR3 protein. The sample lists 240,000 or so distinct CDR3 sequences; roughly 8.6% were seen once. The CDR3 covers 15 residues. Between the trimmed V and J ends, which lost 5 bases and 0 bases, there was a span of 11 bases. The germline V gene has CDR1 SEHNR and CDR2 FQNEAQ (reference sequence). Sequencing input: blood, either unsorted or a sorted T cell fraction (not recorded which). The chain is built from TRBV7-9 and TRBJ1-5; D unresolved. This TCR was sampled from a male donor with ankylosing spondylitis or in good health (not recorded which). In nucleotides, the CDR3 is TGTGCCAGCAGCCCCGTGGAGACTAGCAATCAGCCCCAGCATTTT. It yields the protein CASSPVETSNQPQHF. Combining the CDR3 with reference TRBV7-9 and TRBJ1-5 gives the whole variable domain DTGVSQNPRHKITKRGQNVTFRCDPISEHNRLYWYRQTLGQGPEFLTYFQNEAQLEKSRLLSDRFSAERPKGSFSTLEIQRTEQGDSAMYLCASSPVETSNQPQHFGDGTRLSIL.